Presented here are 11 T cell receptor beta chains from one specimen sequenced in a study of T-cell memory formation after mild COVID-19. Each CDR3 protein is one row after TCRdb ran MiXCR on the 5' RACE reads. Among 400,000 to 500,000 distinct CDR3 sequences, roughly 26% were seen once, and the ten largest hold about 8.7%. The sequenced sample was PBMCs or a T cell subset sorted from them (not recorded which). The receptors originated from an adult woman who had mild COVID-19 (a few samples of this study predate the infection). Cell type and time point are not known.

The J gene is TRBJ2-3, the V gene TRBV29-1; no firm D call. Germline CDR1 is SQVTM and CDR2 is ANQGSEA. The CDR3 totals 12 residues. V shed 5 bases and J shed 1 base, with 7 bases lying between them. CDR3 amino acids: CSVPSGTDTQYF. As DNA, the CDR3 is TGCAGCGTTCCCAGCGGCACAGATACGCAGTATTTT.

CDR3 coding DNA: TGTGCCAGCAGCTCCGGGACGCGGGTTCAGCCCCAGCATTTT. It translates to CASSSGTRVQPQHF. The gene calls are TRBV7-2 and TRBJ1-5, with D possibly matching TRBD1 (5 bases). CDR3 length equals 14 residues. Trimming took 4 bases from V and 6 from J, leaving 13 bases between them. Germline-derived CDR1 and CDR2 are SGHTA and FQGNSA.

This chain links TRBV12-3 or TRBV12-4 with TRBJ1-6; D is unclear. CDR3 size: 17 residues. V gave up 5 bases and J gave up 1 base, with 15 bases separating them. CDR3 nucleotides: TGTGCCAGCAGTACCGGGCCTAGGACTTCCTATAATTCACCCCTCCACTTT. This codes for CASSTGPRTSYNSPLHF.

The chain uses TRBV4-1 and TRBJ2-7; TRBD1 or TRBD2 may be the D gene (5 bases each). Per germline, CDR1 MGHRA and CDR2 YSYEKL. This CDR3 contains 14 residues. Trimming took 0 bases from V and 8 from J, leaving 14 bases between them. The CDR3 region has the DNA TGCGCCAGCAGCCAAGAGCCGACGGGGCGGCAGCAGTACTTC. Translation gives CASSQEPTGRQQYF.

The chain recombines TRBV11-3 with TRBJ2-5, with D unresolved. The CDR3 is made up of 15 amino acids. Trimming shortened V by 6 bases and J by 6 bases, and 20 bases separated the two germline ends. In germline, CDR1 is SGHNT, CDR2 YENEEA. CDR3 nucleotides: TGTGCCAGCAGTCATCCCGGCTGGGGTAGGCAGACCCAGTACTTC. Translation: CASSHPGWGRQTQYF.

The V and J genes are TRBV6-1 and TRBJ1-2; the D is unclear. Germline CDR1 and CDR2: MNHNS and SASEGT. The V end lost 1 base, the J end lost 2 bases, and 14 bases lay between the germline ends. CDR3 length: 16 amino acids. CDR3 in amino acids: CASSEDFEVLNYGYTF. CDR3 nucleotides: TGTGCCAGCAGTGAAGATTTTGAGGTATTAAACTATGGCTACACCTTC.

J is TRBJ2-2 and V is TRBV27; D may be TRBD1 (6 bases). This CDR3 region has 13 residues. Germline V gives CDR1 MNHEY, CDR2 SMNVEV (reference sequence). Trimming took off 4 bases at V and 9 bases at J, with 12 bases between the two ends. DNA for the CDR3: TGTGCCAGCAGTTCACAGGGATTTTGGGAGCTGTTTTTT. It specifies CASSSQGFWELFF.

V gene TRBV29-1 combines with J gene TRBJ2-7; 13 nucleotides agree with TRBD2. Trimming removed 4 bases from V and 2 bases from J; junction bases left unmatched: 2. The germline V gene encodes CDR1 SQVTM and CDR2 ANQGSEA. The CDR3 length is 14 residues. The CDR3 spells CSVGGTSGTYEQYF. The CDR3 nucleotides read TGCAGCGTTGGGGGGACTAGCGGGACCTACGAGCAGTACTTC.

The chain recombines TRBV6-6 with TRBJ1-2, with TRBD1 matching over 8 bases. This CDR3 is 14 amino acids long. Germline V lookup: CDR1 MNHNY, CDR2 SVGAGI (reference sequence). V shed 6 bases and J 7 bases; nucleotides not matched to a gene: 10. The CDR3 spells CASRSRDRIPGYTF. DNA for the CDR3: TGTGCCAGCAGGTCCCGGGACAGGATCCCTGGCTACACCTTC.

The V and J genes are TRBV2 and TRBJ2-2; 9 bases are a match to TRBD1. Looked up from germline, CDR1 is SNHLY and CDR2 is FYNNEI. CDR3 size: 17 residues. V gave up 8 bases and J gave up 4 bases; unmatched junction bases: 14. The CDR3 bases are TGTGCCAGCCTTCGAATGCCGCGGGACAGGGTCACCGGGGAGCTGTTTTTT. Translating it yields CASLRMPRDRVTGELFF.

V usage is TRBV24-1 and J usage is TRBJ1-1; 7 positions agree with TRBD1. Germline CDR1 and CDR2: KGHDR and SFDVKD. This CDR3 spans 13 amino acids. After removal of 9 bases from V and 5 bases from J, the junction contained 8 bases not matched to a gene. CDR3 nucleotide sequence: TGTGCCACCCTAAACAGGGGAGGAACTGAAGCTTTCTTT. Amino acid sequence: CATLNRGGTEAFF.